This TCR beta chain was recorded in a study of CD8 T cells in ankylosing spondylitis. From the 5' RACE reads, TCRdb called clonotypes with MiXCR, one entry per CDR3 protein. The sample gives around 180,000 distinct CDR3 sequences, approximately 12% of which show up once; about 10% is in the top ten. The V gene lost 1 base and the J gene lost 0 bases, with 13 bases spanning the gap. This CDR3 has 16 amino acids. From germline, CDR1 is SGHTA and CDR2 FQGNSA. This clonotype occurred a few times. J is TRBJ2-7 and V is TRBV7-2; no definite D call. The sequenced sample consisted of blood, either unsorted or a sorted T cell fraction (not recorded which). This clonotype originated in a female donor with ankylosing spondylitis or in good health (not recorded which). CDR3 nucleotide sequence: TGTGCCAGCAGCTTAGGGATCGCACGGGCCTCCTACGAGCAGTACTTC. Translated, it gives CASSLGIARASYEQYF.